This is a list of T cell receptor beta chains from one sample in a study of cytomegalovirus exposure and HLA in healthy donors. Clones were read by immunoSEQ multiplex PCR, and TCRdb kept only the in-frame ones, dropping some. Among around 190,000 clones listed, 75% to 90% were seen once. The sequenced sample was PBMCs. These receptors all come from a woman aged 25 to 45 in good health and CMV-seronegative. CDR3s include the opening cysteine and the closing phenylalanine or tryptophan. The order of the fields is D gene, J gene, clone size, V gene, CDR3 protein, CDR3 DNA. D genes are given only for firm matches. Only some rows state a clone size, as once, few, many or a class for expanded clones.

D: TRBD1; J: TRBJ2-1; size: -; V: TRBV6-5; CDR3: CASSDRVSYNEQFF; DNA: TGTGCCAGCAGCGACAGGGTCTCCTACAATGAGCAGTTCTTC
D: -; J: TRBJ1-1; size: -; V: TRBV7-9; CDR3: CASSFGRANTEAFF; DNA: TGTGCCAGCAGCTTCGGCAGGGCGAACACTGAAGCTTTCTTT
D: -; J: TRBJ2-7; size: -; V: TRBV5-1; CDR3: CASSLPSYEQYF; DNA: TGCGCCAGCAGCCTACCCTCCTACGAGCAGTACTTC
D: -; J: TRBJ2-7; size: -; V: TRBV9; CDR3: CASSVAPSYEQYF; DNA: TGTGCCAGCAGCGTAGCTCCCTCCTACGAGCAGTACTTC
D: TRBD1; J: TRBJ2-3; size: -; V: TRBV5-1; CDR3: CASSLAGQGAQDTQYF; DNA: TGCGCCAGCAGCTTGGCCGGACAGGGGGCTCAAGATACGCAGTATTTT
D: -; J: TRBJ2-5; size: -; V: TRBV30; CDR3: CAWSVGAGYQETQYF; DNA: TGTGCCTGGAGCGTAGGGGCTGGGTACCAAGAGACCCAGTACTTC
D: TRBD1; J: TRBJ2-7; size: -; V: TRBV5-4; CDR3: CASSLEGAYNEQYF; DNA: TGTGCCAGCAGCTTGGAGGGGGCCTACAACGAGCAGTACTTC
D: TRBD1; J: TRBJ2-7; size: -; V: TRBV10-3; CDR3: CAISEAGQGVGEQYF; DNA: TGTGCCATCAGTGAGGCGGGACAGGGGGTTGGCGAGCAGTACTTC
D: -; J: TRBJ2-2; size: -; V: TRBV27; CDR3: CASRSGGPFRRSGELFF; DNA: TGTGCCAGCAGGTCCGGGGGGCCTTTTCGGCGCTCCGGGGAGCTGTTTTTT
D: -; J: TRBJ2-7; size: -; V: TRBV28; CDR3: CASSVSSARNYEQYF; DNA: TGTGCCAGCAGTGTCTCTAGCGCCCGGAACTACGAGCAGTACTTC
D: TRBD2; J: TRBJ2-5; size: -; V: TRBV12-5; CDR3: CASALAGGETQYF; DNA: TGTGCTAGTGCCTTAGCGGGAGGAGAGACCCAGTACTTC
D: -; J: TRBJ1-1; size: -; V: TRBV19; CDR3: CASSIGSGGEAFF; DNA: TGTGCCAGTAGTATAGGGAGCGGCGGTGAAGCTTTCTTT
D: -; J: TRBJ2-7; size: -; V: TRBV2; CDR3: CASSLGGADLYEQYF; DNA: TGTGCCAGCAGTTTGGGGGGGGCAGACCTCTACGAGCAGTACTTC
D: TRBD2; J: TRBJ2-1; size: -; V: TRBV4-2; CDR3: CASSQDGLAGSGYNEQFF; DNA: TGTGCCAGCAGCCAAGACGGACTAGCGGGATCGGGCTACAATGAGCAGTTCTTC
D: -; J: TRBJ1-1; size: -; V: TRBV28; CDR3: CASSLFRERAFF; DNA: TGTGCCAGCAGTTTATTTCGGGAGAGAGCTTTCTTT
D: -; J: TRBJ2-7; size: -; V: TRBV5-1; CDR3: CATAEGVLSYEQYF; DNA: TGCGCCACCGCTGAGGGGGTTCTCTCCTACGAGCAGTACTTC
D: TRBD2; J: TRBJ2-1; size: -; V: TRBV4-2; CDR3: CASSQDHRVSGGAFYNEQFF; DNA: TGTGCCAGCAGCCAAGATCATAGGGTAAGCGGGGGGGCGTTCTACAATGAGCAGTTCTTC
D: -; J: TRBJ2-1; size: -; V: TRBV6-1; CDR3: CASTIQGGVQFF; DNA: TGTGCCAGCACAATTCAGGGGGGAGTGCAGTTCTTC
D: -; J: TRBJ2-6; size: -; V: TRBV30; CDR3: CAWSGTSGANVLTF; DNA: TGTGCCTGGAGTGGGACATCTGGGGCCAACGTCCTGACTTTC
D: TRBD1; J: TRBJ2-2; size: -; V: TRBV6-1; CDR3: CASSAFGTDTGELFF; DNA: TGTGCCAGCAGTGCCTTCGGGACAGACACCGGGGAGCTGTTTTTT
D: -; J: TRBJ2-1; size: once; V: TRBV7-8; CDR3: CASRQGIANEQFF; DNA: TGTGCCAGCAGACAGGGAATAGCGAATGAGCAGTTCTTC
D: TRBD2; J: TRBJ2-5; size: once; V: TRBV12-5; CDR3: CASGAGLELSETQYF; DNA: TGTGCTAGTGGGGCCGGACTAGAACTGTCAGAGACCCAGTACTTC
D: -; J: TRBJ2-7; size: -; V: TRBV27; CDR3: CASSFIGGSYEQYF; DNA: TGTGCCAGCAGTTTTATCGGCGGCTCCTACGAGCAGTACTTC
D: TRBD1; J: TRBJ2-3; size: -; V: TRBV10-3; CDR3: CAISGQGGTDTQYF; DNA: TGTGCCATCAGTGGACAGGGGGGCACAGATACGCAGTATTTT
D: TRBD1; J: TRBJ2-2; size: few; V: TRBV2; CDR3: CASSEQGDTGELFF; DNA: TGTGCCAGCAGTGAACAGGGGGACACCGGGGAGCTGTTTTTT
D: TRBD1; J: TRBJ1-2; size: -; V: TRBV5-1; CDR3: CASSEGQGNLGYGYTF; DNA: TGCGCCAGCAGCGAAGGACAGGGGAACTTAGGGTATGGCTACACCTTC
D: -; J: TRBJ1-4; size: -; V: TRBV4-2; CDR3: CASSQDLVSDSSNEKLFF; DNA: TGTGCCAGCAGCCAAGATTTAGTTTCGGACAGCAGTAATGAAAAACTGTTTTTT
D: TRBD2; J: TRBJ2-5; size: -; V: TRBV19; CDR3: CAKTGLAGQETQYF; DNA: TGTGCCAAAACCGGACTAGCGGGGCAAGAGACCCAGTACTTC
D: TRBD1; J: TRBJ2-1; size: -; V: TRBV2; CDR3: CASSTDRGNEQFF; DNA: TGTGCCAGCAGTACCGACAGGGGCAATGAGCAGTTCTTC
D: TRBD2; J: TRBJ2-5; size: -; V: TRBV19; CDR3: CASSSRLAGETQYF; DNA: TGTGCCAGTAGTTCACGACTAGCCGGGGAGACCCAGTACTTC
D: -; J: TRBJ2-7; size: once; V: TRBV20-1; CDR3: CSATDFEQYF; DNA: TGCAGTGCTACAGACTTTGAGCAGTACTTC
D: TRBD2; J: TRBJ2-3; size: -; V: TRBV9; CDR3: CASSLGTSVRADTQYF; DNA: TGTGCCAGCAGCCTAGGGACTAGCGTTAGGGCAGATACGCAGTATTTT
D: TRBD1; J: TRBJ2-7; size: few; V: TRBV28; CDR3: CASSPGQTYEQYF; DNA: TGTGCCAGCAGTCCGGGACAGACCTACGAGCAGTACTTC
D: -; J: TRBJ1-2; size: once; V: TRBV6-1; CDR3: CASSEAGYGYTF; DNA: TGTGCCAGCAGTGAAGCCGGCTATGGCTACACCTTC
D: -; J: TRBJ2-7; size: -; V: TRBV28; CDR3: CASSLKLVEQYF; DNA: TGTGCCAGCAGTTTGAAGCTTGTCGAGCAGTACTTC
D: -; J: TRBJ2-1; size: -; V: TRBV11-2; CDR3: CASSLDRLDNEQFF; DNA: TGTGCCAGCAGCTTAGATCGACTTGACAATGAGCAGTTCTTC
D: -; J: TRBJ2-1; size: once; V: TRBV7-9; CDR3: CASSLKGLGDEQFF; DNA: TGTGCCAGCAGTTTGAAGGGCCTAGGGGATGAGCAGTTCTTC
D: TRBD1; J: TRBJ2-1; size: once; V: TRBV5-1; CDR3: CASSRTGGFNEQFF; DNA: TGCGCCAGCAGCCGGACAGGCGGATTTAATGAGCAGTTCTTC
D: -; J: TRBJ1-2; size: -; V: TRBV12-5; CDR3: CASGLTYRERDSNYGYTF; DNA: TGTGCTAGTGGTTTAACCTACAGGGAGCGAGATTCTAACTATGGCTACACCTTC
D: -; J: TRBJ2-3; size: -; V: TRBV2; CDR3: CASSEAGDYTDTQYF; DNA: TGTGCCAGCAGTGAAGCGGGTGACTACACAGATACGCAGTATTTT
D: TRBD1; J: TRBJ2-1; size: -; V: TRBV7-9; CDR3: CASSSSRGQEYYNEQFF; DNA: TGTGCCAGCAGCTCCTCGCGAGGACAGGAATACTACAATGAGCAGTTCTTC
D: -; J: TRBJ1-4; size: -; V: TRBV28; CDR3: CASSQTTEKLFF; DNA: TGTGCCAGCAGTCAGACAACCGAAAAACTGTTTTTT
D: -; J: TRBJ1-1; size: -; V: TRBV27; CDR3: CASSLASFGTEAFF; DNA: TGTGCCAGCAGCCTAGCCTCCTTCGGCACTGAAGCTTTCTTT
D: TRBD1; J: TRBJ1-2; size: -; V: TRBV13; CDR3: CASRRGQGDYGYTF; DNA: TGTGCCAGCAGACGCGGACAGGGAGACTATGGCTACACCTTC